This is a list of T cell receptor beta chains from one sample in a study of CD8+ T cells in alopecia areata. This table comes from immunoSEQ multiplex PCR, and its TCRdb copy is limited to in-frame clones, with some not included. The data show roughly 230,000 clones, 40% to 55% seen once. Material: CD4+ T cells sorted from blood, obtained around week 36, from a patient treated with tofacitinib. Receptor source: a human donor with alopecia areata. Each CDR3 is given with its conserved first and last residue. Fields, in order: CDR3 protein, CDR3 DNA, clone size, J gene, V gene, D gene. A D gene is named only where the DNA matches it firmly. A clone size is listed for some rows: how often the clone was seen (once, few, many), or a class if it is expanded.

CDR3aa: CSVSGTGKYEQYF
CDR3nt: TGCAGCGTCTCCGGGACAGGGAAGTACGAGCAGTACTTC
abundance: .
j_gene: TRBJ2-7
v_gene: TRBV29-1
d_gene: TRBD1

CDR3aa: CASSFGYADTQYF
CDR3nt: TGTGCCAGCAGCTTCGGCTACGCAGATACGCAGTATTTT
abundance: few
j_gene: TRBJ2-3
v_gene: TRBV7-2
d_gene: .

CDR3aa: CASTSRDRDNF
CDR3nt: TGTGCCAGCACTAGCAGGGACAGGGATAACTTC
abundance: few
j_gene: TRBJ2-7
v_gene: TRBV28
d_gene: TRBD1

CDR3aa: CSVGRGESTDTQYF
CDR3nt: TGCAGCGTTGGACGGGGGGAGAGCACAGATACGCAGTATTTT
abundance: .
j_gene: TRBJ2-3
v_gene: TRBV29-1
d_gene: TRBD2

CDR3aa: CASSTSGGQGISGANVLTF
CDR3nt: TGTGCCAGCAGTACCTCAGGGGGACAGGGGATCTCTGGGGCCAACGTCCTGACTTTC
abundance: .
j_gene: TRBJ2-6
v_gene: TRBV27
d_gene: TRBD1

CDR3aa: CASSPGARTQEQYF
CDR3nt: TGTGCCAGCAGCCCCGGCGCGCGAACGCAGGAACAGTACTTC
abundance: few
j_gene: TRBJ2-7
v_gene: TRBV7-2
d_gene: .

CDR3aa: CASSFLAGGSRYNEQFF
CDR3nt: TGTGCCAGCAGCTTCTTAGCGGGAGGTTCACGGTACAATGAGCAGTTCTTC
abundance: .
j_gene: TRBJ2-1
v_gene: TRBV28
d_gene: TRBD2

CDR3aa: CASSPPGSGEKLFF
CDR3nt: TGTGCCAGCAGTCCCCCGGGAAGCGGTGAAAAACTGTTTTTT
abundance: .
j_gene: TRBJ1-4
v_gene: TRBV6-5
d_gene: .

CDR3aa: CASSGHGSGSYNEQFF
CDR3nt: TGCGCCAGCAGCGGCCATGGTAGCGGGAGCTACAATGAGCAGTTCTTC
abundance: few
j_gene: TRBJ2-1
v_gene: TRBV5-1
d_gene: TRBD2

CDR3aa: CASSVGSEAFF
CDR3nt: TGTGCCAGCAGTGTAGGGTCTGAAGCTTTCTTT
abundance: .
j_gene: TRBJ1-1
v_gene: TRBV25-1
d_gene: .

CDR3aa: CASSQEGGVRETQYF
CDR3nt: TGTGCCAGCAGCCAAGAAGGGGGAGTCAGAGAGACCCAGTACTTC
abundance: once
j_gene: TRBJ2-5
v_gene: TRBV4-2
d_gene: .

CDR3aa: CASSLVAGVPSYNEQFF
CDR3nt: TGTGCCAGCAGTTTAGTAGCGGGAGTTCCATCCTACAATGAGCAGTTCTTC
abundance: .
j_gene: TRBJ2-1
v_gene: TRBV27
d_gene: TRBD2

CDR3aa: CASRGTGRETQYF
CDR3nt: TGTGCCAGCAGGGGGACAGGGCGGGAGACCCAGTACTTC
abundance: .
j_gene: TRBJ2-5
v_gene: TRBV6-5
d_gene: TRBD1

CDR3aa: CSASFRTEAFF
CDR3nt: TGCAGTGCTAGTTTCCGAACTGAAGCTTTCTTT
abundance: .
j_gene: TRBJ1-1
v_gene: TRBV20-1
d_gene: .

CDR3aa: CASGDRYPSHEQYF
CDR3nt: TGTGCCAGTGGAGACAGGTACCCCTCTCACGAGCAGTACTTC
abundance: .
j_gene: TRBJ2-7
v_gene: TRBV28
d_gene: .